This TCR beta chain was identified during a study of blood T cells in healthy people across ages. Total RNA amounts of at least 6 micrograms were extracted per sample. Together with a sample-barcoded 5' primer, a J-beta primer mix was included in a second PCR lasting about 6 to 12 cycles. TCRdb recomputed calls from the 5' RACE reads with MiXCR, one row per CDR3 protein. The table has about a million distinct CDR3 sequences, just over 50% seen once. With regard to this clonotype: The junction differs from germline at one of its ends, possibly a read error.

The CDR3 is made up of 12 amino acids. Germline CDR1 and CDR2: KGHSH and LQKENI. This receptor was obtained from a woman aged 60-75 years in good health. The sample comprised blood. The chain combines TRBV18 with TRBJ2-3; D is ambiguous. This CDR3 is CAGSPSTDTQYF. CDR3 DNA: TGTGCCGGCTCACCAAGCACAGATACGCAGTATTTT.